The 8 T cell receptor beta chains below all came from one sample that was sequenced in a study of TET2 disruption in CD19-targeted CAR T cells (dated by TCRdb to 2017 to 2018). This specimen's treatment or condition label, interpreted: autologous CTL019 cells: CD19 CAR with 4-1BB and CD3 zeta domains. Antigen specificity for these receptors is unknown. The library came from the immunoSEQ multiplex PCR assay. Held by TCRdb, this immuneACCESS table contains in-frame sequences only and omits some clones. Under half of the omission traces to an unresolved V gene where checked; the cause of the rest is unknown. The sample table includes under 30,000 clones. Jointly, the top ten make up less than 2% of the sample. The source was CD8- CAR+ T cells sorted from cultured blood T cells, collected for CD19 CAR T cell therapy. The cell subset or site label on this specimen signifies: CD8-negative CAR-positive T cells from the infusion product. The source is a man aged 65 to 79 with chronic lymphocytic leukemia.

With respect to this clone: The read is 3 residues too short to cover the CDR3 end, so that end is filled in from the germline J gene. The chain is built from TRBV29-1 and TRBJ2-2, with a possible D match to TRBD2 (5 bases). Germline values: CDR1 SQVTM, CDR2 ANQGSEA. This CDR3 spans 12 amino acids. CDR3 bases read: TGCAGCGTTTACCGGGGAGAGGGAAAG. Translating gives CSVYRGEGK. The whole CDR3 protein is CSVYRGEGKLFF.

Concerning this clone: Sequencing ends 3 residues short of the CDR3 end; the germline J gene provides the rest. The genes are TRBV30 and TRBJ2-4, with TRBD2 matching 11 bases. CDR1 and CDR2 from the germline V gene are GTSNPN and SVGIG (reference sequence). This CDR3 is 13 amino acids long. The CDR3 loop is CAWVAGGTETQYF. CDR3 DNA, as far as it was read: TGTGCCTGGGTAGCGGGGGGGACCGAGACT.

The DNA read from the CDR3 is TGTGCCAGTTACAGGGGGCCTAGGGAGACC. The encoded protein is CASYRGPRET. The entire CDR3 sequence reads CASYRGPRETQYF. V is TRBV27 and J is TRBJ2-5; 9 bases agree with TRBD1. The read halts 3 residues ahead of the CDR3 end, with the missing end drawn from the germline J gene. CDR3 size: 13 residues. Trimming cost V 9 bases and J 5 bases; bases outside gene matches: 7. Germline V CDR1 and CDR2: MNHEY, SMNVEV (reference sequence).

A note on this clone: The read is 3 residues too short to cover the CDR3 end, so that end is filled in from the germline J gene. J is TRBJ1-2 and V is TRBV6-2 or TRBV6-3; a weak D match, TRBD1 (6 bases). The CDR3 is made up of 14 amino acids. Trimming shortened V by 6 bases and J by 4 bases, and 15 bases separated the two germline ends. CDR1 and CDR2 (germline): MNHEY, SVGEGT. CDR3 protein: CASSPRAGVYGYTF. The sequenced CDR3 bases are TGTGCCAGCAGCCCTCGGGCAGGGGTCTATGGC.

As regards this clone: The read ends 3 residues before the CDR3 terminus; that terminus is restored from the germline J gene. V gene TRBV5-4 combines with J gene TRBJ1-1; D is undetermined. Deletions cut 5 bases from V and 1 base from J, with 15 bases between. This CDR3 comprises 15 residues. CDR1 is SGHNT, CDR2 YYREEE, per germline (reference sequence). The CDR3 spells CASRRTQEENTEAFF. The part of the CDR3 DNA that was read is TGTGCCAGCAGACGCACACAAGAAGAGAACACTGAA. Using reference TRBV5-4 and TRBJ1-1 for the parts outside the CDR3, the full variable domain is ETGVTQSPTHLIKTRGQQVTLRCSSQSGHNTVSWYQQALGQGPQFIFQYYREEENGRGNFPPRFSGLQFPNYSSELNVNALELDDSALYLCASRRTQEENTEAFFGQGTRLTVV.

On this clone itself: The read stops 3 residues short of the end of the CDR3; the missing end is completed from the germline J gene. The chain recombines TRBV19 with TRBJ1-2, with D possibly being TRBD1 (6 bases). This CDR3 contains 11 residues. Germline lookup yields CDR1 LNHDA and CDR2 SQIVND (reference sequence). The DNA read from the CDR3 is TGTGCCAGTGGGTGGGACAATGAC. Translation gives CASGWDND. The complete CDR3 reads CASGWDNDYTF.

As concerns this clone: Read coverage stops 3 residues before the CDR3 terminus; the germline J gene supplies the remainder. The chain employs TRBV7-8 and TRBJ2-1, with 7 bases fitting TRBD2. The CDR3 totals 14 residues. CDR1 SGHVS and CDR2 FQNEAQ come from the germline V gene. With 5 bases clipped from V and 8 bases from J, the junction kept 9 bases outside the gene matches. Incomplete CDR3 DNA: TGTGCCAGCAGCCCCCGGACTAGAAGTGATGAG. This encodes CASSPRTRSDE. In full, the CDR3 is CASSPRTRSDEQFF.

With respect to this clone: With the read ending 3 residues before the CDR3 end, the germline J gene is used to fill in that end. This sequence joins TRBV2 and TRBJ2-7; TRBD2 matches at 15 bases. The V gene end was trimmed by 6 bases and the J gene end by 6 bases; junction bases not matched to a gene: 0. The CDR3 is 13 residues long. Germline CDR1 reads SNHLY; CDR2 reads FYNNEI. The CDR3 here is CASRGLAGGEQYF. CDR3 DNA, as far as it was read: TGTGCCAGCAGGGGACTAGCGGGGGGCGAG.